This TCR beta chain is from a study of memory CD4+ T cells and cytomegalovirus serostatus. Overall study results and limits: CD4+ memory repertoires contained about 40% of the 164 reported CMV TCRbeta sequences.

The sort gate was single viable CD3+CD4+CD8-CD45RO+ cells for memory CD4+ T cells. CMV serostatus came from serum IgG against pp150, pp28, p38, p52. CD4+ T cells were isolated by positive magnetic selection. The V and J ends lost 0 bases and 5 bases respectively, with 6 bases between them. The germline gives CDR1 GTSNPN, CDR2 SVGIG (reference sequence). CDR3 length equals 12 residues. Regarding this clone: The antigen remains unidentified.

Using immunoSEQ multiplex PCR, the repertoire was profiled, and TCRdb retains in-frame clones only, with some absent. The repertoire holds 35,000 to 45,000 clones, with 75% to 85% as singletons. Sample: memory CD4+ T cells from blood. This receptor was taken from an adult in good health and CMV-seronegative. V usage is TRBV30 and J usage is TRBJ2-3, with D uncertain. The CDR3 DNA reads TGTGCCTGGAGTGTAATACGAGATACGCAGTATTTT. Translating gives CAWSVIRDTQYF.